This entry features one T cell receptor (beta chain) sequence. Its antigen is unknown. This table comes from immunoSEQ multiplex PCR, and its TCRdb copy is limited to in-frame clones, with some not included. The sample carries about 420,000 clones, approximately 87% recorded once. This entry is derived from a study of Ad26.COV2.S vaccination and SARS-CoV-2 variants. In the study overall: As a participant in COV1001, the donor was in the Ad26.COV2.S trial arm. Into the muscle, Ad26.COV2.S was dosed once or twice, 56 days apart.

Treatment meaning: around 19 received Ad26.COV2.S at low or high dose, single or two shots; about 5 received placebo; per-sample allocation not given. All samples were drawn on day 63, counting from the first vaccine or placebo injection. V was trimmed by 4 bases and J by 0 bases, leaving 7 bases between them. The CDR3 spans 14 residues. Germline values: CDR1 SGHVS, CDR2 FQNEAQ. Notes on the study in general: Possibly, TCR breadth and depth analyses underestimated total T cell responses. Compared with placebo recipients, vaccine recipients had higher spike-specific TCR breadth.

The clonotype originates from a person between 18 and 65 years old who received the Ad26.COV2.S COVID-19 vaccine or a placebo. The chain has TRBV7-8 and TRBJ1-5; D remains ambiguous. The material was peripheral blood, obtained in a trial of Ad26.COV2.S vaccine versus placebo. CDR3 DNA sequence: TGTGCCAGCAGCTCAGACGTTAGCAATCAGCCCCAGCATTTT. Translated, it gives CASSSDVSNQPQHF.